This T cell receptor beta chain originates from a study of blood T cell repertoires in COVID-19 (dated by TCRdb to the early 2020s). Describing the broader study: The collaborator samples originated in the United States, Italy and Spain and spanned the acute and convalescent phases of COVID-19. The prospective study material was composed of cDNA or gDNA derived from T cells, B-cell-depleted T cells, or PBMCs. The dataset comprised deeply sampled blood TCRbeta repertoires from subjects exposed to, actively infected with, or recovered from COVID-19. A freely available public database, intended as a resource for researchers studying the immune response to SARS-CoV-2, is where the repertoires were released. The samples were drawn from two sources: the first 160 participants of the ongoing ImmuneRACE study, and 1,200 or so subjects contributed by 6 global collaborators. Sample metadata almost always included a de-identified subject ID, COVID-19 status, age in years and sex. HLA class I and class II types, where available, came from metadata supplied by the sample provider rather than from assay-based typing. Study-level results and caveats: The amount of clinical and demographic metadata varied by source and participant and was provided uncurated.

The immunoSEQ Assay, a bias-controlled multiplex PCR, was used to amplify TCRbeta CDR3 regions from genomic DNA. The paper's processing steps were these. Within the assay, amplification of reference gene primers was used to estimate how many nucleated cells each sample contained. To quantify the absolute abundance of each unique TCRbeta CDR3 rearrangement, sequence reads were collapsed and filtered. For each sample, productive Simpson clonality was calculated as the square root of Simpson's diversity index across productive rearrangements. Held by TCRdb, this immuneACCESS table contains in-frame sequences only and omits some clones. Under half of the omission traces to an unresolved V gene where checked; the cause of the rest is unknown. Clone size and V and J calls were adopted from that table, with D and trimming inferred from the DNA. The sample table holds some 430,000 clones, of which less than 95% were seen once. 0.6% of the sample is held by the ten biggest clonotypes.

With respect to this clone: Its antigen is not yet known. No base qualities exist here, and no much larger clone lies one base off it. The sample holds other DNA sequences that translate to the same CDR3.

Participants in the prospective study were enrolled through a virtual design, were aged 18 to 89 years, and lived in roughly 26 United States geographic areas. In the prospective study, participants were assigned to cohorts based on the clinical history participants reported in a screening survey and a study questionnaire. ImmuneRACE Cohort 3 recovered participants were defined by two consecutive negative NP/OP PCR tests, healthcare professional clearance, or symptom resolution. Mobile phlebotomists in the prospective study collected whole blood, serum and a nasopharyngeal or oropharyngeal swab from every participant. Prospective study participants could optionally give additional blood draws and questionnaires over an approximately two-month period. Before DNA extraction, blood samples from the prospective study were shipped at room temperature or frozen. The clonotype comes from a man between 18 and 35 years old who had recovered from COVID-19. Sequences were obtained from PBMCs or T cells enriched from blood (not recorded which).

CDR3 sequence: CSVELRDNEQFF. Read as DNA, the sequence is TGCAGCGTTGAACTCAGGGACAATGAGCAGTTCTTC. The chain is assembled from TRBV29-1 and TRBJ2-1, with TRBD1 as a weak D call on 5 bases. The germline V gene sets CDR1 to SQVTM and CDR2 to ANQGSEA. A distance of 7 bases separates the germline ends of V and J, which lose 2 bases and 5 bases respectively. Taken from cysteine to phenylalanine, the CDR3 has 12 residues. The retained sequence is limited to the CDR3, 36 bases, with the frame set at the first base.